The clone carrying this TCR beta chain showed up just a few times. This entry is derived from a study of blood T cell repertoires in COVID-19. Study in general: PBMCs, B-cell-depleted T cells, or T cells provided the cDNA or gDNA that made up the material.

Trimming left V 4 bases short and J 2 bases short, with 12 bases between. CDR3 length equals 14 residues. Germline CDR1 is MGHDK and CDR2 is SYGVNS. Per the original methods: It was from reference gene primer amplification that nucleated cell counts were estimated. Generated by immunoSEQ multiplex PCR, the TCRdb table keeps only in-frame clones and is missing some. Clonal size and the V and J genes are those of that table, whereas D and trimming came from the DNA. The sample carries about 150,000 clones, approximately 85% recorded once. Enrolment of Seattle patients took place during active infection, and they were followed longitudinally.

Sequencing was done on a sample of peripheral blood. The TCR was taken from a man between 60 and 70 years old with COVID-19, enrolled during active disease. The chain is built from TRBV25-1 and TRBJ2-7, with D possibly TRBD1 on 5 matching bases. CDR3 region: CASSAAWGPYEQYF. CDR3 nucleotides: TGTGCCAGCAGTGCGGCCTGGGGCCCCTACGAGCAGTACTTC.